This TCR beta chain was recovered during a study of CD8 T cells in Susac syndrome. Germline assignment: CDR1 GTSNPN and CDR2 SVGIG (reference sequence). There are 12 residues in the CDR3. V dropped 3 bases and J dropped 1 base, with 7 bases sitting between them. With random hexamers, roughly 0.45 to 1 ug RNA was reverse transcribed. TCRdb re-derived calls from the immunoSEQ multiplex PCR reads in MiXCR, one entry per CDR3 protein. Of about 69,000 distinct CDR3 sequences listed, around 93% are singletons. Sequencing was carried out using CD8+ T cells from PBMCs. This sequence originates from a human donor in good health. The J gene is TRBJ2-7, the V gene TRBV30; the D gene is possibly TRBD1 (5 bases). The CDR3 nucleotides are TGTGCCTGGAGGACAGAATCCTACGAGCAGTACTTC. Translated, it gives CAWRTESYEQYF.